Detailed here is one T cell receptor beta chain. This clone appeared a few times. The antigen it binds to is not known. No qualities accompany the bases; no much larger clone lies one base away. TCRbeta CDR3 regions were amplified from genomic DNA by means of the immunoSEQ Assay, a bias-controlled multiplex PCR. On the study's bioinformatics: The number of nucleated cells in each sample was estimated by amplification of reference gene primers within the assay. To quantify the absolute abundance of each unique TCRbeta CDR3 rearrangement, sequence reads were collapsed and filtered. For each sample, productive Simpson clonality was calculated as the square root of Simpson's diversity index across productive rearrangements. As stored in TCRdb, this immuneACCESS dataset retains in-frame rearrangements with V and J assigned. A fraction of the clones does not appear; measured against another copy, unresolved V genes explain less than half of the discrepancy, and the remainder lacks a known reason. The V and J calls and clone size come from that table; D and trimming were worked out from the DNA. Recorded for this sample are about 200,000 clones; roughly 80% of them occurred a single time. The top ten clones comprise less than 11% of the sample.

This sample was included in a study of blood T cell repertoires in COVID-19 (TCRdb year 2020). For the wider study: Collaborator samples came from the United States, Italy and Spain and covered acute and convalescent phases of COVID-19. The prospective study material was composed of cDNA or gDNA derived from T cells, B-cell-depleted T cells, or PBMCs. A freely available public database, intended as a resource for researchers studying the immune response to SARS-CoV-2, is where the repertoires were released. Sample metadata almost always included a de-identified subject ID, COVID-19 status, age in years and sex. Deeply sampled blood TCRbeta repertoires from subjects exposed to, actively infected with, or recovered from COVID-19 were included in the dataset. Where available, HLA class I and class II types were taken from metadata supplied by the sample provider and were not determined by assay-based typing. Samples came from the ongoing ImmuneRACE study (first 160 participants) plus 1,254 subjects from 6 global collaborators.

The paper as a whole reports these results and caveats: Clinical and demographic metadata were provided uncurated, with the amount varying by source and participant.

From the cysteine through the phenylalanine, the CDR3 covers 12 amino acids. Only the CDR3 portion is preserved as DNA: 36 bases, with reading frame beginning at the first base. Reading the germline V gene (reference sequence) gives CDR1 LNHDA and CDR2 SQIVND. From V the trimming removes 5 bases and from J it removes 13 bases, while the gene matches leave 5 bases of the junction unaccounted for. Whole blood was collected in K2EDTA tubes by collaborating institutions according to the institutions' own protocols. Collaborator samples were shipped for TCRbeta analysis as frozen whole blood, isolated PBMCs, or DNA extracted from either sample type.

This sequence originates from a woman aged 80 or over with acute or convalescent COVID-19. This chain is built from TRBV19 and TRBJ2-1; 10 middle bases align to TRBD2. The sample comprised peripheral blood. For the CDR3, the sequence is CASSAGLARQFF. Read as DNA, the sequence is TGTGCCAGTAGTGCGGGACTAGCGAGACAGTTCTTC.